Each of the 11 T cell receptor beta chains below was sequenced from the same sample in a study of T cells in women clearing cervical HPV infection. Libraries were prepared by immunoSEQ multiplex PCR; TCRdb keeps only in-frame clonotypes and omits some of them. Its listing shows roughly 22,000 clones. Sequenced material: blood buffy coat. These receptor sequences come from a woman aged 18 to 75 with a cervical HPV16 infection that either progressed to CIN3+ or cleared (not recorded which).

This CDR3 reads CSVTGTGGSGANVLTF. The covered CDR3 bases are TGCAGCGTTACCGGGACAGGGGGCTCTGGGGCCAACGTC. The gene calls are TRBV29-1 and TRBJ2-6; 11 bases line up with TRBD1. Read sequence stops 3 residues before the CDR3 end, and the germline J gene provides the missing end. Germline values: CDR1 SQVTM, CDR2 ANQGSEA. CDR3 size: 16 residues. With V trimmed by 5 bases and J by 0 bases, 3 bases remained unmatched.

This clone ranks as medium-sized in terms of frequency. The observed sequence ends 3 residues before the CDR3 terminus, with the missing tail filled in from the germline J gene. The rearrangement joins TRBV7-8 to TRBJ2-1, with TRBD2 as a possible D gene (7 bases). Trimming shortened V by 3 bases and J by 8 bases, and 17 bases separated the two germline ends. There are 15 residues in the CDR3. In germline, CDR1 is SGHVS, CDR2 FQNEAQ. The CDR3 here is CASSFFEGEGHEQFF. The part of the CDR3 DNA that was read is TGTGCCAGCAGCTTCTTTGAGGGGGAGGGCCATGAG.

Note on this clone: The CDR3 end falls 3 residues outside the read, so it is completed with the germline J gene. The chain carries TRBV10-3 and TRBJ1-4, with unresolved D. Trimming removed 3 bases at V and 7 bases at J, with 3 bases between. The CDR3 length is 11 residues. Germline loops: CDR1 ENHRY, CDR2 SYGVKD. The CDR3 here is CAISEGEKLFF. The part of the CDR3 DNA that was read is TGTGCCATCAGTGAAGGTGAAAAA.

With regard to this clone: The sequence runs out 3 residues before the end of the CDR3; the remainder is reconstructed from the germline J gene. The rearrangement links TRBV28 to TRBJ1-5; D gene unclear. In germline, CDR1 is MDHEN, CDR2 SYDVKM. The CDR3 extends over 13 amino acids. V was trimmed by 1 base and J by 7 bases, leaving 8 bases between them. The sequenced part of the CDR3 DNA is TGTGCCAGCAGTTTATATCTGAGGCAGCCC. Amino acids: CASSLYLRQP. Given in full, the CDR3 is CASSLYLRQPQHF.

Concerning this clone itself: The read comes to an end 3 residues before the CDR3 does, leaving the germline J gene to fill in the end. This chain joins TRBV20-1 and TRBJ2-1; possibly TRBD2 for D (6 bases). The ends were cut back, 6 bases at V and 4 bases at J, with 16 bases in the middle. The CDR3 consists of 14 residues. Germline V gene lookup returns CDR1 DFQATT and CDR2 SNEGSKA (reference sequence). The CDR3 sequence is CSAPPGTGYNEQFF. The sequenced CDR3 bases are TGCAGTGCGCCTCCCGGGACTGGTTACAATGAG.

Incomplete CDR3 DNA: TGTGCCATCAGTGACCCCGATAATTCACCC. Protein sequence: CAISDPDNSP. The complete CDR3 reads CAISDPDNSPLHF. The chain is built from TRBV10-3 and TRBJ1-6; D unresolved. The read finishes 3 residues shy of the CDR3 end, and the germline J gene is used to complete it. The CDR3 consists of 13 residues. With 3 bases removed from V and 5 bases from J, the gap between germline ends came to 5 bases. Germline CDR1 reads ENHRY; CDR2 reads SYGVKD.

In the case of this clone: The read ends 3 residues shy of where the CDR3 ends; the end is completed using the germline J gene. The rearrangement links TRBV7-8 to TRBJ2-1; 8 positions agree with TRBD2. The CDR3 covers 14 residues. CDR1 is SGHVS, CDR2 FQNEAQ, per germline. The J segment lost 7 bases and the V segment lost 6 bases, leaving 8 bases of the junction unmatched. CDR3 residues: CASSSGGQRNEQFF. The DNA read from the CDR3 is TGTGCCAGCAGTTCGGGGGGGCAACGGAATGAG.

Comments on this clone: The CDR3 end falls 3 residues outside the read, so it is completed with the germline J gene. The genes are TRBV29-1 and TRBJ1-1; D is possibly TRBD1 (5 bases). CDR3 length equals 12 residues. The V gene lost 6 bases and the J gene lost 4 bases, with 12 bases spanning the gap. The germline gives CDR1 SQVTM, CDR2 ANQGSEA. CDR3 DNA, as far as it was read: TGCAGCGTCGGTCCCGGGGGCACTGAA. Its protein product is CSVGPGGTE. The entire CDR3 reads CSVGPGGTEAFF. Full variable domain (missing parts from reference TRBV29-1 and TRBJ1-1): SAVISQKPSRDICQRGTSLTIQCQVDSQVTMMFWYRQQPGQSLTLIATANQGSEATYESGFVIDKFPISRPNLTFSTLTVSNMSPEDSSIYLCSVGPGGTEAFFGQGTRLTVV.

Judged by frequency, this clone is medium-sized. With the read ending 3 residues before the CDR3 end, the germline J gene is used to fill in that end. The chain carries TRBV19 and TRBJ2-1, with D possibly TRBD1 on 5 matching bases. The CDR3 totals 17 residues. Germline lookup yields CDR1 LNHDA and CDR2 SQIVND (reference sequence). Trimming shortened V by 0 bases and J by 8 bases, and 20 bases separated the two germline ends. The covered CDR3 bases are TGTGCCAGTAGTATAGAACAGGAAGTTTTCAGTATCCATGAG. Amino acid sequence: CASSIEQEVFSIHE. The entire CDR3 protein reads CASSIEQEVFSIHEQFF.

With regard to this clone: Relative to the germline gene, one junction end is altered; a read error may explain this. The read terminates 3 residues ahead of where the CDR3 ends, so the germline J gene completes it. The chain combines TRBV4-2 with TRBJ2-7; D possibly uses TRBD1 or TRBD2 (5 bases each). The V gene's germline CDR1 is LGHNA and CDR2 YNFKEQ. This CDR3 contains 15 residues. CDR3 DNA, as far as it was read: TGCGCCAGCAGCCAAGATCAGAGGGGTGGGTACGAG. It encodes CASSQDQRGGYE. The complete CDR3 sequence is CASSQDQRGGYEQYF.

Notes on this clone: The CDR3 end falls 3 residues outside the read, so it is completed with the germline J gene. J is TRBJ2-1 and V is TRBV5-5, with D hard to call. V was cut by 0 bases and J by 7 bases, with 8 bases left in between. Germline loops: CDR1 SGHKS, CDR2 YYEKEE (reference sequence). This CDR3 region has 13 residues. The CDR3 DNA, read in part, is TGTGCCAGCAGCTTGGGGGCAGAAAATGAG. Amino acid sequence: CASSLGAENE. The complete CDR3 reads CASSLGAENEQFF.